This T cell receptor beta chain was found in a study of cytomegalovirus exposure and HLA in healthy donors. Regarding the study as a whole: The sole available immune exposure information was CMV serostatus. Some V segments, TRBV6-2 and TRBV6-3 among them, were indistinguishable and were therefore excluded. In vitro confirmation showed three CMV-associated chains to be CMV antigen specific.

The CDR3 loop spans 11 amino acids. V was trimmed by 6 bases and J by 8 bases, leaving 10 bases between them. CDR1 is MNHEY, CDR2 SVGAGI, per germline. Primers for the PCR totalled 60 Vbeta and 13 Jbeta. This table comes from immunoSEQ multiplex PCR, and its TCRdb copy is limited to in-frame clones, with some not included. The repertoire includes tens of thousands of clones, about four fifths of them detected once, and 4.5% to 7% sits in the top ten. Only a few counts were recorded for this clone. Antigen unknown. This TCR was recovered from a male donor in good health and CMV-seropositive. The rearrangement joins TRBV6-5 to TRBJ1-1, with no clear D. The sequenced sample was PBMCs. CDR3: CASRNLREAFF. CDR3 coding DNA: TGTGCCAGCAGAAACCTTCGGGAAGCTTTCTTT.